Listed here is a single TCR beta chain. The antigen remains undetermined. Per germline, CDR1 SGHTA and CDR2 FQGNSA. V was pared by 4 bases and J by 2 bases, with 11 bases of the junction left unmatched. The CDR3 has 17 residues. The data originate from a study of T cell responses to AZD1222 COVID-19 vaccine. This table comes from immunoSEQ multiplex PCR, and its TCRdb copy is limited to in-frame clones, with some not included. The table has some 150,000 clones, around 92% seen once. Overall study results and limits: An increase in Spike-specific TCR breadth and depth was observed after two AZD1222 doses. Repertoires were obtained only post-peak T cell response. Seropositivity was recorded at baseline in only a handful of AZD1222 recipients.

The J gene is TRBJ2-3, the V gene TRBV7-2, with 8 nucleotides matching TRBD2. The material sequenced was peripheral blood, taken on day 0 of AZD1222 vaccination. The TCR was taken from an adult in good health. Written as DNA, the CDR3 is TGTGCCAGCAGCTCCACTCCGGAAGCGGGGGTCACAGATACGCAGTATTTT. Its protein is CASSSTPEAGVTDTQYF.